The T cell receptor (beta chain) described here comes from a study of T cell changes during pregnancy in multiple sclerosis. The CDR3 is 13 amino acids. V gave up 5 bases and J gave up 2 bases, with 9 bases separating them. Per the germline V gene, CDR1 is SEHNR and CDR2 is FQNEAQ (reference sequence). Sequencing was performed with immunoSEQ multiplex PCR; in TCRdb, only in-frame clones are kept and a portion is missing. The table has roughly 62,000 clones, 80% to 90% seen once; the top ten hold 2% to 3%. This sample comprised peripheral blood, obtained in the first trimester of pregnancy. The gene calls are TRBV7-9 and TRBJ1-2; D gene unclear. This receptor was identified in a female donor with multiple sclerosis, enrolled in a pregnancy study. The CDR3 region is CASSGLLNYGYTF. CDR3 coding DNA: TGTGCCAGCAGCGGACTTCTGAACTATGGCTACACCTTC.